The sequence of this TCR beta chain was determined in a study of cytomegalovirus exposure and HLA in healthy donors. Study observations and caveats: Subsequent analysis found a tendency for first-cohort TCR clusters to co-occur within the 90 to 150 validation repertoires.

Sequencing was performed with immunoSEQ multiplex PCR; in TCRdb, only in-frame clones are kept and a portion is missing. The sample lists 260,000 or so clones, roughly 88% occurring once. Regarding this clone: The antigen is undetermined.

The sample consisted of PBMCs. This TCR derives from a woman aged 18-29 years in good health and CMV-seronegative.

In DNA form, the CDR3 reads TGTGCCAGCAGTGGGCACACAGATACGCAGTATTTT. Translation gives CASSGHTDTQYF. V and J are TRBV6-1 and TRBJ2-3; D not certain. V was shortened by 4 bases and J by 2 bases, with 4 bases between the two germline ends. The CDR3 length is 12 residues. Germline CDR1 reads MNHNS; CDR2 reads SASEGT.